Included here is one T cell receptor (beta chain) sequence, with context. Other nucleotide sequences in the sample specify the same CDR3. These data belong to a study of T cell changes during pregnancy in multiple sclerosis. The CDR3 consists of 12 residues. Germline V gene sequence: CDR1 LNHDA, CDR2 SQIVND (reference sequence). Trimming removed 3 bases from V and 7 bases from J, with 7 bases in between. Here immunoSEQ multiplex PCR was the method, and the copy in TCRdb shows in-frame clones only, minus some. The table lists under 75,000 clones, roughly nine tenths of them singletons. The TCR was taken from a female donor in good health, enrolled as a control in a pregnancy study. Sequencing used CD4+ T cells from peripheral blood mononuclear cells, obtained after pregnancy. The gene calls are TRBV19 and TRBJ2-1; D ambiguous. The CDR3 nucleotides are TGTGCCAGTAGTATCCCCGGGAATGAGCAGTTCTTC. Residues: CASSIPGNEQFF.